Detailed here is one T cell receptor beta chain. Its antigen is as yet unknown. CDR1 and CDR2 from the germline V gene are SGHAT and FQNNGV. There are 17 residues in the CDR3. V trimming: 5 bases; J trimming: 3 bases; junction bases outside the gene matches: 14. This sample's treatment: 19 received Ad26.COV2.S at low or high dose, single or two shots; a few received placebo; per-sample allocation not given. Collection of samples fell on day 63 after the first vaccine or placebo injection. The data stem from a study of Ad26.COV2.S vaccination and SARS-CoV-2 variants. TCRdb's copy holds only in-frame clones and misses some; the assay was immunoSEQ multiplex PCR. The sample includes about 390,000 clones, over 80% of them seen just once. Study results and limitations: Individuals receiving vaccine had higher spike-specific TCR breadth than placebo recipients did.

This clonotype was sampled from a person aged 18-60 years who received the Ad26.COV2.S COVID-19 vaccine or a placebo. The input for sequencing was peripheral blood, taken in a trial of Ad26.COV2.S vaccine versus placebo. The rearrangement joins TRBV11-2 to TRBJ2-7, with TRBD2 matching 9 bases. CDR3 DNA: TGTGCCAGCAGCACTTGGGAGGCTAGCGGGGCCCTCTACGAGCAGTACTTC. Its protein is CASSTWEASGALYEQYF. Full variable domain (outside the CDR3, taken from reference TRBV11-2 and TRBJ2-7): EAGVAQSPRYKIIEKRQSVAFWCNPISGHATLYWYQQILGQGPKLLIQFQNNGVVDDSQLPKDRFSAERLKGVDSTLKIQPAKLEDSAVYLCASSTWEASGALYEQYFGPGTRLTVT.